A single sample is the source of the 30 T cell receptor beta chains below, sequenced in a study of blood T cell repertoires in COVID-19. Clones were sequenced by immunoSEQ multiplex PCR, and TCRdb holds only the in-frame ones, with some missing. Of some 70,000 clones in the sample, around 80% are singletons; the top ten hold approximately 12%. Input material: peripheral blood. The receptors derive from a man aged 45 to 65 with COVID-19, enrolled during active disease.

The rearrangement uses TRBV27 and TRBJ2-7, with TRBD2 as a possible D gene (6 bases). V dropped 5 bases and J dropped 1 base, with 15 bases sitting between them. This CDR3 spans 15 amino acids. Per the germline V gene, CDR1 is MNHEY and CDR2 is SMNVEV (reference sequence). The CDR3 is CASSRYPGLSYEQYF. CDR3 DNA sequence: TGTGCCAGCAGTAGGTATCCCGGACTATCCTACGAGCAGTACTTC.

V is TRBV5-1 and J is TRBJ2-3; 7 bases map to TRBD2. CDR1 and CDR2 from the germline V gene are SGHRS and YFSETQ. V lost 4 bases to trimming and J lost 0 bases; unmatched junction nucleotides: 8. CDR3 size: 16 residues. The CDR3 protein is CASSTSSGPSTDTQYF. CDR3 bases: TGCGCCAGCAGCACCTCTAGCGGACCCAGCACAGATACGCAGTATTTT.

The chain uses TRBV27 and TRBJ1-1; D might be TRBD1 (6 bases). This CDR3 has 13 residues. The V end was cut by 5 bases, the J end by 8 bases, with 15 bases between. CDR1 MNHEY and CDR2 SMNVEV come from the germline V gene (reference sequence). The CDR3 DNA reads TGTGCCAGCAGTACGACCGGGACACCCGAAGCTTTCTTT. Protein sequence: CASSTTGTPEAFF.

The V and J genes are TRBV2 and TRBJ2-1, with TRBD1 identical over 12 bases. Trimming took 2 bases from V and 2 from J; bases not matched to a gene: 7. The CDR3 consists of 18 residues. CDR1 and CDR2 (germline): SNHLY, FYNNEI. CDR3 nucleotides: TGTGCCAGCAGTGAAATAGGGACAGGGGGCCTAACCTACAATGAGCAGTTCTTC. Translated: CASSEIGTGGLTYNEQFF.

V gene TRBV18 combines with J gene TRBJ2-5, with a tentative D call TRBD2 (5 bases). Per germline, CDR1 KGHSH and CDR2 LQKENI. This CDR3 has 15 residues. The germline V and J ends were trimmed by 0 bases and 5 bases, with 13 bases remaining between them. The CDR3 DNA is TGTGCCAGCTCACCACCGTCTCAGCGCGGGGAGACCCAGTACTTC. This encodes CASSPPSQRGETQYF.

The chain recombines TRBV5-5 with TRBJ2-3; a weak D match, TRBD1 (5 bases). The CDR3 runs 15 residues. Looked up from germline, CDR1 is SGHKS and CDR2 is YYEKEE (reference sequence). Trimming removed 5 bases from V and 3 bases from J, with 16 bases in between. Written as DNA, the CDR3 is TGTGCCAGCAGAAACGGCCAGGGAAGAACAGATACGCAGTATTTT. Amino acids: CASRNGQGRTDTQYF.

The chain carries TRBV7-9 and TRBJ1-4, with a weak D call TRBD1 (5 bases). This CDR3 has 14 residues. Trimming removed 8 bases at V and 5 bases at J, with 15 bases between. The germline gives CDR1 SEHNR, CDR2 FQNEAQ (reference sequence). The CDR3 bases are TGTGCCAGCGTACTAAGGGGTAGCAATGAAAAACTGTTTTTT. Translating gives CASVLRGSNEKLFF.

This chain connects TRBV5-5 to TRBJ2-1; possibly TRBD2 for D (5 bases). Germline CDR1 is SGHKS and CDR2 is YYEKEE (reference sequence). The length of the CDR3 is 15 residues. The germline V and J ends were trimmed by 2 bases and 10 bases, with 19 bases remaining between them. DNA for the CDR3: TGTGCCAGCAGCTTCCGGGCTAGCCCCGAGTTAGAGCAGTTCTTC. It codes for CASSFRASPELEQFF.

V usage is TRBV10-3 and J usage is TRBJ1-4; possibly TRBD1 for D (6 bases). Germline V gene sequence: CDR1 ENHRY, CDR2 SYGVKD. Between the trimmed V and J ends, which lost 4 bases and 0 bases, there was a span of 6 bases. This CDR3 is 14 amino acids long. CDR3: CAISGQATNEKLFF. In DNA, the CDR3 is TGTGCCATCAGTGGACAGGCAACTAATGAAAAACTGTTTTTT.

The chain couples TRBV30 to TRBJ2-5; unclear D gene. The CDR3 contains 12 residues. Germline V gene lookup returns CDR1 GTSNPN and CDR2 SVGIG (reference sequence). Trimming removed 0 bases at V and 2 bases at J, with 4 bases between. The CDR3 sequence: CAWSVNQETQYF. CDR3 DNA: TGTGCCTGGAGTGTCAATCAAGAGACCCAGTACTTC.

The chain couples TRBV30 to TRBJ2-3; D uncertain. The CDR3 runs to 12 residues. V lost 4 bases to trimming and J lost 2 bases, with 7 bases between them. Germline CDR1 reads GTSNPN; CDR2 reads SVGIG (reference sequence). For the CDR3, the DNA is TGTGCCTGGAACCAGAACACAGATACGCAGTATTTT. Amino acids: CAWNQNTDTQYF.

The CDR3 reads CASSYTYKRGEQFF. For the CDR3, the DNA is TGTGCCAGCAGCTACACTTATAAGCGGGGTGAGCAGTTCTTC. The rearrangement uses TRBV9 and TRBJ2-1; 7 bases are a match to TRBD2. CDR3 size: 14 residues. Trimming removed 4 bases from V and 9 bases from J; junction bases left unmatched: 10. Per the germline V gene, CDR1 is SGDLS and CDR2 is YYNGEE.

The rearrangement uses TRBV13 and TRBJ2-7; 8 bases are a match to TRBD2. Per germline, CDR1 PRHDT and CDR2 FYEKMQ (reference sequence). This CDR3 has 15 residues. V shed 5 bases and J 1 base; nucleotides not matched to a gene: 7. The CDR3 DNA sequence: TGTGCCAGCAGCCTCCCGGGCGGGGGGTCCTACGAGCAGTACTTC. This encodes CASSLPGGGSYEQYF. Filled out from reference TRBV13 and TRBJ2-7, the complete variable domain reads AAGVIQSPRHLIKEKRETATLKCYPIPRHDTVYWYQQGPGQDPQFLISFYEKMQSDKGSIPDRFSAQQFSDYHSELNMSSLELGDSALYFCASSLPGGGSYEQYFGPGTRLTVT.

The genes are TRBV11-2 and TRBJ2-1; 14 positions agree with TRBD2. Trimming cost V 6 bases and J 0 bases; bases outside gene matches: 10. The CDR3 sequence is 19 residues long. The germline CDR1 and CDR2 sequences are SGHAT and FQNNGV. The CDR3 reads CASRSPGLAGASSYNEQFF. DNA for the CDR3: TGTGCCAGCAGGTCTCCGGGACTAGCGGGGGCAAGCTCCTACAATGAGCAGTTCTTC. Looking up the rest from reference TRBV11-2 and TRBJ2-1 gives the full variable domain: EAGVAQSPRYKIIEKRQSVAFWCNPISGHATLYWYQQILGQGPKLLIQFQNNGVVDDSQLPKDRFSAERLKGVDSTLKIQPAKLEDSAVYLCASRSPGLAGASSYNEQFFGPGTRLTVL.

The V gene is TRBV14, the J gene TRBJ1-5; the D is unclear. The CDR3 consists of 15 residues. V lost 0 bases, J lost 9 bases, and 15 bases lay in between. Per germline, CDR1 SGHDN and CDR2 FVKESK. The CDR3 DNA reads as TGTGCCAGCAGCCAAGAATTACCGGAACCGGGGCCCCAGCATTTT. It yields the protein CASSQELPEPGPQHF. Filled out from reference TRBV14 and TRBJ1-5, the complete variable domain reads EAGVTQFPSHSVIEKGQTVTLRCDPISGHDNLYWYRRVMGKEIKFLLHFVKESKQDESGMPNNRFLAERTGGTYSTLKVQPAELEDSGVYFCASSQELPEPGPQHFGDGTRLSIL.

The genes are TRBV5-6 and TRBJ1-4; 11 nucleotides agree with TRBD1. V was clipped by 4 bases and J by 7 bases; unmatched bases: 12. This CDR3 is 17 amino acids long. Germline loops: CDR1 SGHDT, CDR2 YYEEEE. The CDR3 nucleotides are TGTGCCAGCAGCCGCAAGGACGGGACAGGGGGTTTTGAAAAACTGTTTTTT. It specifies CASSRKDGTGGFEKLFF. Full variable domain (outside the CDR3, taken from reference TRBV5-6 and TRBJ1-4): DAGVTQSPTHLIKTRGQQVTLRCSPKSGHDTVSWYQQALGQGPQFIFQYYEEEERQRGNFPDRFSGHQFPNYSSELNVNALLLGDSALYLCASSRKDGTGGFEKLFFGSGTQLSVL.

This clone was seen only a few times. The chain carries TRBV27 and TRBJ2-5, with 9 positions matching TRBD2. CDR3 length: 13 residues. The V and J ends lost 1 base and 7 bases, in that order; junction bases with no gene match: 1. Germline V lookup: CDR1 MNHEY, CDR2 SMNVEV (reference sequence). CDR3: CASSLWRGGTQYF. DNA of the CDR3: TGTGCCAGCAGTTTATGGCGGGGGGGGACCCAGTACTTC.

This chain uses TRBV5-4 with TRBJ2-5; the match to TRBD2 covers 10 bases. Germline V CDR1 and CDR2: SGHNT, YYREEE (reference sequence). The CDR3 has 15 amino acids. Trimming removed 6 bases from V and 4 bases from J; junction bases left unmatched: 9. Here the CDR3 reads CASILSGGHRETQYF. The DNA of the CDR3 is TGTGCCAGCATCCTTAGCGGGGGGCATCGAGAGACCCAGTACTTC.

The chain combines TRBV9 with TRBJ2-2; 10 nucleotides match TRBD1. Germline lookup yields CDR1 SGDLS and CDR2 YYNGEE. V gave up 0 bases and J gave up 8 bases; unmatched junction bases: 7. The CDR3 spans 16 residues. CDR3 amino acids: CASSVGSGQGTGELFF. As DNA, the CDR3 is TGTGCCAGCAGCGTAGGTTCGGGACAGGGGACTGGGGAGCTGTTTTTT.

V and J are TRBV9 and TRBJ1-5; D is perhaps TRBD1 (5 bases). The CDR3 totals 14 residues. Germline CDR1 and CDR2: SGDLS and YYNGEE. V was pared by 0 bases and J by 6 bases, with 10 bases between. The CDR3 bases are TGTGCCAGCAGCGTAGAGGGAGGGGCTCAGCCCCAGCATTTT. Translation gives CASSVEGGAQPQHF.

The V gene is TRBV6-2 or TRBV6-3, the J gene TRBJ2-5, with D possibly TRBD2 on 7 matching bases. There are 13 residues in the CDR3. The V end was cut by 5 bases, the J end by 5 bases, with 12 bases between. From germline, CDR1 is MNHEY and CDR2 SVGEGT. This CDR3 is CASSRWGGETQYF. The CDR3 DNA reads TGTGCCAGCAGTCGCTGGGGGGGCGAGACCCAGTACTTC.

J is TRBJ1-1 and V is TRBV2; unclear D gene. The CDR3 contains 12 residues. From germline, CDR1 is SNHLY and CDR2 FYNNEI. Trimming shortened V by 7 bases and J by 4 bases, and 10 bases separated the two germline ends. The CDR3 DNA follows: TGTGCCAGCACCGTACGGGGCACTGAAGCTTTCTTT. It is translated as CASTVRGTEAFF.

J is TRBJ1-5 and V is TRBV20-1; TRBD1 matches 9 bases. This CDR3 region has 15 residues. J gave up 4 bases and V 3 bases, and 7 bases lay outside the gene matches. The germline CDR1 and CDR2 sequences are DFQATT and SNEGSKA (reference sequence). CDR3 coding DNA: TGCAGTGCTAGTGTCACAGGGGGCCCGAATCAGCCCCAGCATTTT. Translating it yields CSASVTGGPNQPQHF.

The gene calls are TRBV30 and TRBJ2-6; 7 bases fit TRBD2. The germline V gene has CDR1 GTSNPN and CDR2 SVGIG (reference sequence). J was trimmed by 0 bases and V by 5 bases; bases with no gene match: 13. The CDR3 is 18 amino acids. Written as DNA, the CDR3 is TGTGCCTGGGTTGAGTGGGGGGGTTGGTCCTCTGGGGCCAACGTCCTGACTTTC. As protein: CAWVEWGGWSSGANVLTF.

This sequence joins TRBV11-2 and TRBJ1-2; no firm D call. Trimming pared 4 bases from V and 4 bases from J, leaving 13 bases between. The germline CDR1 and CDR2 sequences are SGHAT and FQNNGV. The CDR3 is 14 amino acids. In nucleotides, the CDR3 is TGTGCCAGCAGCTCTACAATGGGGAGCTATGGCTACACCTTC. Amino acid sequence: CASSSTMGSYGYTF. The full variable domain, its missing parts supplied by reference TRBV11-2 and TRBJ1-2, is EAGVAQSPRYKIIEKRQSVAFWCNPISGHATLYWYQQILGQGPKLLIQFQNNGVVDDSQLPKDRFSAERLKGVDSTLKIQPAKLEDSAVYLCASSSTMGSYGYTFGSGTRLTVV.

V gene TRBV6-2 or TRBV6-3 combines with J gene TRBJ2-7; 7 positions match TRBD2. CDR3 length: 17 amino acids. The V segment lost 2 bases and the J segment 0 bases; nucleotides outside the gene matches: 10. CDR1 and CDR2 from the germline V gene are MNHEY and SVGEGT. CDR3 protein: CASSYGGPSGTSYEQYF. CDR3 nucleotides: TGTGCCAGCAGTTACGGTGGTCCAAGCGGGACCTCCTACGAGCAGTACTTC.

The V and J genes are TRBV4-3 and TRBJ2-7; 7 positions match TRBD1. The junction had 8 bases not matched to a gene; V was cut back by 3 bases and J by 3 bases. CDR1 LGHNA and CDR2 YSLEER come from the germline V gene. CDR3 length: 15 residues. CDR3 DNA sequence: TGCGCCAGCAGCCACCAAACAGGGGCAAGCTACGAGCAGTACTTC. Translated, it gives CASSHQTGASYEQYF.

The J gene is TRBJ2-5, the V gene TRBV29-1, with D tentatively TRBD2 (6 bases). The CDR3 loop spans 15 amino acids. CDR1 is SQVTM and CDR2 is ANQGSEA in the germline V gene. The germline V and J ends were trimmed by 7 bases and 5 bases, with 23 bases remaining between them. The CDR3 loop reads CSALRGSGGGETQYF. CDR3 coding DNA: TGCAGCGCTCTGCGGGGTAGCGGCGGAGGGGAGACCCAGTACTTC.

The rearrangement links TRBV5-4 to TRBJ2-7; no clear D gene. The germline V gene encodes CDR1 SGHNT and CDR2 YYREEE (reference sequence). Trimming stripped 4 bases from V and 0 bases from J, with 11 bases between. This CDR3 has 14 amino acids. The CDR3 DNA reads TGTGCCAGCAGCCCAGTACCGGGCTCCTACGAGCAGTACTTC. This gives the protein CASSPVPGSYEQYF.

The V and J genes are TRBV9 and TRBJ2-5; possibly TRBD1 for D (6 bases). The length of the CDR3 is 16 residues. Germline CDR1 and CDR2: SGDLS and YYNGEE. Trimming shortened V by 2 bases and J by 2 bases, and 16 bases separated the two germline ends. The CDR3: CASSVATGLGQETQYF. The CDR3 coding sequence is TGTGCCAGCAGCGTCGCGACAGGTCTGGGACAAGAGACCCAGTACTTC.